The 3 T cell receptor beta chains reported below all come from one sample, sequenced in a study of blood T cell repertoires in COVID-19. Profiling relied on immunoSEQ multiplex PCR, and the TCRdb table lists in-frame clones only, not all of them. The sample yields about 250,000 clones, around four fifths seen once. The sample taken for sequencing was peripheral blood. The receptors derive from a woman between 70 and 85 years old with acute or convalescent COVID-19.

This sequence joins TRBV15 and TRBJ2-1; D unclear. Per the germline V gene, CDR1 is LNHNV and CDR2 is YYDKDF (reference sequence). The V and J ends lost 0 bases and 8 bases respectively, with 11 bases between them. CDR3 length: 14 residues. The CDR3 protein is CATSRELIQYEQFF. Written as DNA, the CDR3 is TGTGCCACCAGCAGAGAATTAATTCAGTATGAGCAGTTCTTC. Filled out from reference TRBV15 and TRBJ2-1, the complete variable domain reads DAMVIQNPRYQVTQFGKPVTLSCSQTLNHNVMYWYQQKSSQAPKLLFHYYDKDFNNEADTPDNFQSRRPNTSFCFLDIRSPGLGDTAMYLCATSRELIQYEQFFGPGTRLTVL.

This clone appeared a single time. The chain recombines TRBV4-2 with TRBJ1-1, with 7 positions matching TRBD1. CDR3 length equals 15 residues. V shed 1 base and J 2 bases; nucleotides not matched to a gene: 4. Germline V lookup: CDR1 LGHNA, CDR2 YNFKEQ. CDR3 residues: CASSQVHRGNTEAFF. The CDR3, as DNA: TGTGCCAGCAGCCAAGTTCACAGGGGCAACACTGAAGCTTTCTTT.

This clone has just a few counts. V gene TRBV28 combines with J gene TRBJ1-5; 7 nucleotides match TRBD1. This CDR3 is built from 13 residues. After removal of 6 bases from V and 3 bases from J, the junction contained 2 bases not matched to a gene. Germline V CDR1 and CDR2: MDHEN, SYDVKM. CDR3 residues: CASRQGYNQPQHF. The DNA for the CDR3 is TGTGCCAGCAGACAGGGGTACAATCAGCCCCAGCATTTT.